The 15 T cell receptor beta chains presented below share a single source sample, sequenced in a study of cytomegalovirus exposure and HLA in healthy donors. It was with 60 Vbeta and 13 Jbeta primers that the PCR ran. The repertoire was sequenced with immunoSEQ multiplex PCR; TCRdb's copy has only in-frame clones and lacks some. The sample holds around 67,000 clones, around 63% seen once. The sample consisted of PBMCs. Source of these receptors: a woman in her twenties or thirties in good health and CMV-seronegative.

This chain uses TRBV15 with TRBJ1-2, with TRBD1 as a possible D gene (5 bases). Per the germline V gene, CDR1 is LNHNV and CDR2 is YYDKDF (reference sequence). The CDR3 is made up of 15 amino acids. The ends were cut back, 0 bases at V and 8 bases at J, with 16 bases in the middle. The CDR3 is CATSRDLQQDWGYTF. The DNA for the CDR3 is TGTGCCACCAGCAGAGATCTCCAACAGGATTGGGGCTACACCTTC.

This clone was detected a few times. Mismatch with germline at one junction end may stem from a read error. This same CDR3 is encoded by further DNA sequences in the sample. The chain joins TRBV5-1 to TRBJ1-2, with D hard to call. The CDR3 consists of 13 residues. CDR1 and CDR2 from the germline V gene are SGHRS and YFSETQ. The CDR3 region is CASSLEHTEDYTF. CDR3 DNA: TGTGCCAGCAGCTTGGAGCATACAGAAGACTACACCTTC.

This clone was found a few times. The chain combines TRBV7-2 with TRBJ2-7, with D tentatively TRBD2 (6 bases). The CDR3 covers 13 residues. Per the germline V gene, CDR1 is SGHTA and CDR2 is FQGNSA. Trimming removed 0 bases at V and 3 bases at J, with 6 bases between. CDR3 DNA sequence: TGTGCCAGCAGCTTAGCGGGGGGCTACGAGCAGTACTTC. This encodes CASSLAGGYEQYF.

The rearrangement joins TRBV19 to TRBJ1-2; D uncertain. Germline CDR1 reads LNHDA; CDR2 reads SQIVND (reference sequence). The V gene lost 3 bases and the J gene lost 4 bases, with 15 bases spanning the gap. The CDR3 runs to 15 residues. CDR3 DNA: TGTGCCAGTAGTATGGAACTGGCCCCTAGCTATGGCTACACCTTC. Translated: CASSMELAPSYGYTF.

The CDR3 DNA is TGTGCCAGCGTAATTAGGACAGGGGCCAACTATGGCTACACCTTC. Protein: CASVIRTGANYGYTF. This chain connects TRBV2 to TRBJ1-2, with 9 bases fitting TRBD1. Trimming cost V 8 bases and J 2 bases; bases outside gene matches: 9. The germline V gene has CDR1 SNHLY and CDR2 FYNNEI. The CDR3 spans 15 residues. The full variable domain, rest sourced from reference TRBV2 and TRBJ1-2, is EPEVTQTPSHQVTQMGQEVILRCVPISNHLYFYWYRQILGQKVEFLVSFYNNEISEKSEIFDDQFSVERPDGSNFTLKIRSTKLEDSAMYFCASVIRTGANYGYTFGSGTRLTVV.

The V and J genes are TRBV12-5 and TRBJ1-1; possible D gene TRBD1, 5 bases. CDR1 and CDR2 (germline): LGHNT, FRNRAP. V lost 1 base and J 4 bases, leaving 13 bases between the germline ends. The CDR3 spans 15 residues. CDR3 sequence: CASGLGVGGGTEAFF. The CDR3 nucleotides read TGTGCTAGTGGTTTGGGGGTGGGGGGGGGCACTGAAGCTTTCTTT.

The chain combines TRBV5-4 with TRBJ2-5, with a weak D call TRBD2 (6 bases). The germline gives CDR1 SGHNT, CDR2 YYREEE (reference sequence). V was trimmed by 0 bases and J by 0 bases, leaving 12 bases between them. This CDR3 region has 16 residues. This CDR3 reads CASSLGGTEYQETQYF. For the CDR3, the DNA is TGTGCCAGCAGCTTGGGAGGGACTGAGTACCAAGAGACCCAGTACTTC.

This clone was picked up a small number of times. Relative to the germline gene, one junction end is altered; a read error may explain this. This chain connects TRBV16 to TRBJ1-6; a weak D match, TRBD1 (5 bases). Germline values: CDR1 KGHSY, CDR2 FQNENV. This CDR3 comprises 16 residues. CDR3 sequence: CASSQFRAPQDSPLHF. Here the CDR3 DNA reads TGTGCCAGCAGCCAATTCAGGGCCCCCCAAGATTCCCCCCTCCACTTT.

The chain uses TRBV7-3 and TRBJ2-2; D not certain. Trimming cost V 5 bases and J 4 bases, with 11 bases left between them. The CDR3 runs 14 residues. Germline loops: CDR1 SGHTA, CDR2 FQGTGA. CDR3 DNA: TGTGCCAGCAGCCTCATGCACAGCACCGGGGAGCTGTTTTTT. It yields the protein CASSLMHSTGELFF.

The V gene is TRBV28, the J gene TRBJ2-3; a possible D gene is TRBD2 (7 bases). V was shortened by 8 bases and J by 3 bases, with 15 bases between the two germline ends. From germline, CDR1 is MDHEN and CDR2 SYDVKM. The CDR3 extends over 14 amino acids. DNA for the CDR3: TGTGCCAGCGGGGTGGGGGGGCAAACAGATACGCAGTATTTT. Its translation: CASGVGGQTDTQYF.

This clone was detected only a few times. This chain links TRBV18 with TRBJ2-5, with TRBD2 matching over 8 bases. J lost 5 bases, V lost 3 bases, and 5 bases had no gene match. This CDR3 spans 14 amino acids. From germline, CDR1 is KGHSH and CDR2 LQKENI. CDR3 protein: CASSPVSGEETQYF. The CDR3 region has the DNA TGTGCCAGCTCACCCGTTAGCGGGGAGGAGACCCAGTACTTC.

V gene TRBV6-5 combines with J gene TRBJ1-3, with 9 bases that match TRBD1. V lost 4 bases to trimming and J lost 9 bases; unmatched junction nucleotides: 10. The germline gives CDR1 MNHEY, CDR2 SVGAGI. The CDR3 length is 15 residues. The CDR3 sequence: CASSSVQGASGTIYF. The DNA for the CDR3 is TGTGCCAGCAGTTCTGTACAGGGGGCGTCGGGCACCATATATTTT.

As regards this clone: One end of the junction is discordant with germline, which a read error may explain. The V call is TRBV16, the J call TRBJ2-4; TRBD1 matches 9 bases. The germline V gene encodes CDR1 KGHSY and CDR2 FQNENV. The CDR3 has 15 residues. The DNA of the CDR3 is TGTGCCAGCAGCAAATCCGGGACAGGGAAAAACATTCAGTACTTC. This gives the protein CASSKSGTGKNIQYF.

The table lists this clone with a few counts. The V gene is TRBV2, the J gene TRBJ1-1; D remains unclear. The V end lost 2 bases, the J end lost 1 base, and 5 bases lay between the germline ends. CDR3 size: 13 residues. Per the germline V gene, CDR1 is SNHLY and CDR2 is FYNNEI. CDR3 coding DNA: TGTGCCAGCAGTGAACTCCCGAACACTGAAGCTTTCTTT. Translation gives CASSELPNTEAFF.

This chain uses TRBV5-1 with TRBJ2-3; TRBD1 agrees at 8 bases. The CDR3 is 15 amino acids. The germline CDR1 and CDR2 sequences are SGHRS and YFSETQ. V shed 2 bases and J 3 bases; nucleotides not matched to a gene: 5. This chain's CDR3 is CASSFDQGATDTQYF. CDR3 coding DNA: TGCGCCAGCAGCTTTGATCAGGGGGCAACAGATACGCAGTATTTT.